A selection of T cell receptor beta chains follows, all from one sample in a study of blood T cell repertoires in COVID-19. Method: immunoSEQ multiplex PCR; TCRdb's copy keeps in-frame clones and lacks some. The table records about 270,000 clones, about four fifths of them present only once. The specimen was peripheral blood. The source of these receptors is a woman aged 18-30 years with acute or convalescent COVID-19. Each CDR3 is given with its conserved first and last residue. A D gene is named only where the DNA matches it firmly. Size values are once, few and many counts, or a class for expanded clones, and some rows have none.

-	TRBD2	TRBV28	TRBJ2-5	CASSFLAVSVETQYF	TGTGCCAGCAGTTTCCTAGCGGTTTCTGTAGAGACCCAGTACTTC
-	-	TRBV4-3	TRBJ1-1	CASSQDRGWRAFF	TGCGCCAGCAGCCAAGATCGAGGGTGGCGGGCTTTCTTT
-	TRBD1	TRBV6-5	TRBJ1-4	CASRGTGEGEKLFF	TGTGCCAGCAGAGGGACAGGGGAAGGTGAAAAACTGTTTTTT
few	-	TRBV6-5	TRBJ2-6	CASRVGGSGANVLTF	TGTGCCAGTCGGGTCGGGGGCTCTGGGGCCAACGTCCTGACTTTC
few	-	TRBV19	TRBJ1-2	CASSTTGIYGYTF	TGTGCCAGTAGTACCACAGGGATCTATGGCTACACCTTC
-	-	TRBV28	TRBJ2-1	CASSTRGLAHNEQFF	TGTGCCAGCAGTACCCGTGGGCTAGCGCACAATGAGCAGTTCTTC
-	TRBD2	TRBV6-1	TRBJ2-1	CASSETSGSSYNEQFF	TGTGCCAGCAGTGAAACTAGCGGAAGCTCCTACAATGAGCAGTTCTTC
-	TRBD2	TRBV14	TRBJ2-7	CASSQHTLAGGRLEGEQYF	TGTGCCAGCAGCCAACATACGCTAGCGGGAGGCCGCCTGGAAGGGGAGCAGTACTTC
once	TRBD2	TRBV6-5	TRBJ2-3	CASARAGAADTQYF	TGTGCCAGCGCACGGGCGGGAGCTGCAGATACGCAGTATTTT
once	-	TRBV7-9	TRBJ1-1	CASSLPQGNTEAFF	TGTGCCAGCAGCCTACCCCAGGGGAACACTGAAGCTTTCTTT
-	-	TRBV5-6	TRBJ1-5	CASSPGGVFSNQPQHF	TGTGCCAGCAGCCCCGGGGGAGTTTTTAGCAATCAGCCCCAGCATTTT
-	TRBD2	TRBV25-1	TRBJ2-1	CASTDPGLAGEGYEQFF	TGTGCCAGCACCGACCCGGGACTAGCGGGAGAAGGCTATGAGCAGTTCTTC
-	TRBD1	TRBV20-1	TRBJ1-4	CSASTGAGNEKLFF	TGCAGTGCTAGTACAGGGGCGGGTAATGAAAAACTGTTTTTT
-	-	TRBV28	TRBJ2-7	CASSSGQEYEQYF	TGTGCCAGCAGTTCGGGACAAGAATACGAGCAGTACTTC
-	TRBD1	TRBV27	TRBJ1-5	CASSPRTGYNQPQHF	TGTGCCAGCAGTCCGCGGACAGGGTATAATCAGCCCCAGCATTTT